This TCR beta chain comes out of a study of CD8 T cells in ankylosing spondylitis (TCRdb year 2017). At the level of the whole study: T cell receptor beta repertoires were profiled in healthy donors and ankylosing spondylitis patients so that disease-linked TCR variants could be found. Peripheral blood samples were taken, and synovial fluid was additionally collected from ankylosing spondylitis patients. In total, the full study cohort was made up of 85 to 140 healthy donors and about two dozen ankylosing spondylitis patients.

Sequencing was carried out with an Illumina HiSeq 2500. TCR beta libraries were prepared by quantitative 5'-RACE with molecular barcodes. Concerning the study's data processing: Disease-linked TCR variants were identified with a new computational method built on a probabilistic model of VDJ rearrangement. TCRdb trimmed the raw reads at Q25, called clones with MiXCR and kept productive beta chains. Each CDR3 protein appears once, grouped with its most common genes and DNA. V and J calls and clone size were set by TCRdb, not the authors. The sample includes 200,000 to 300,000 distinct CDR3 sequences, with 8% to 11% observed a single time. The ten largest clones capture about 3% of the sample. This clonotype was recorded many times. Its antigen remains unidentified. No base quality information exists; no much larger clone differs at one position. Paper-wide results and their limitations: The disease-linked clones were reported to be significantly enriched in matched synovial fluid samples from ankylosing spondylitis patients. Blood from ankylosing spondylitis patients appeared to be characterized by a TCR beta motif made up of about 8 highly homologous amino acid variants. Some TCR beta motif variants had previously been reported in synovial fluid and blood of reactive arthritis patients, which suggested common disease-initiation mechanisms. In peripheral blood, the disease-linked clones were found at relatively low frequencies and had a CD8+ phenotype.

The CDR3 runs 16 residues from the cysteine to the phenylalanine. Just CDR3 DNA is preserved here, 48 bases in frame from base 1. Taken from the germline V gene (reference sequence), the CDR1 and CDR2 loops are SEHNR and FQNEAQ. V loses 5 bases of germline sequence and J loses 8 bases, and the interval between the two ends is 21 bases. Material: blood, either unsorted or a sorted T cell fraction (not recorded which). This TCR was sampled from a male donor with ankylosing spondylitis or in good health (not recorded which). The chain joins TRBV7-9 to TRBJ1-4, with TRBD1 tentatively as D gene (6 bases match). CDR3 region: CASSQLWDKQREKLFF. Here is the DNA: TGTGCCAGCAGCCAATTGTGGGACAAACAACGGGAAAAACTGTTTTTT.